This T cell receptor (beta chain) stems from a study of blood T cell repertoires in COVID-19. Across the whole study: Acute-phase and convalescent COVID-19 samples originated in the United States, Italy and Spain. In each case, the material was cDNA or gDNA derived from T cells, B-cell-depleted T cells, or PBMCs.

CDR1 and CDR2 from the germline V gene are SNHLY and FYNNEI. The CDR3 covers 14 residues. V was pared by 8 bases and J by 6 bases, with 10 bases of the junction left unmatched. The table came from immunoSEQ multiplex PCR; TCRdb's copy has only in-frame clones and leaves some out. The sample records about 280,000 clones, 65% to 90% being singletons. Specimen: peripheral blood. This clonotype was obtained from a man in his fifties with active or convalescent COVID-19. The V gene is TRBV2, the J gene TRBJ1-2; 9 positions agree with TRBD1. The CDR3, as DNA: TGTGCCAGCGCGGGGACAGGGCCTACTAATGGCTACACCTTC. This gives the protein CASAGTGPTNGYTF.